This TCR beta chain derives from a study of T cells in Graves' hyperthyroidism and ophthalmopathy. Criteria for exclusion of patients were uncontrolled infection, other autoimmune disease, pregnancy or lactation. From approximately 9.3 ml of fresh peripheral blood, PBMCs were isolated. General study points: Most clonotypes expanded in thyroid above 0.001 were likewise present in blood.

RNA transcripts served as the template for amplifying TCR beta CDR3 regions. TCR CDR3 regions were first amplified by RT-PCR with HTBI primers. TCRdb fed the multiplex PCR reads into MiXCR, producing one record per CDR3 protein. The repertoire has 470,000 or so distinct CDR3 sequences, roughly 20% of them found once; the top ten carry more than 25%. With 6 bases removed from V and 5 bases from J, the gap between germline ends came to 22 bases. Germline CDR1 MDHEN, CDR2 SYDVKM. This CDR3 is 16 amino acids long. This clonotype appeared many times. The antigen is not known. Sequencing was performed on blood. This receptor was identified in a young man with Graves' hyperthyroidism. This chain links TRBV28 with TRBJ2-5, with TRBD1 as a possible D gene (6 bases). The CDR3 region has the DNA TGTGCCAGCAGCTCCCCAGGGGCCCGAGGGTTCGAGACCCAGTACTTC. Its translation is CASSSPGARGFETQYF. Looking up the rest from reference TRBV28 and TRBJ2-5 gives the full variable domain: DVKVTQSSRYLVKRTGEKVFLECVQDMDHENMFWYRQDPGLGLRLIYFSYDVKMKEKGDIPEGYSVSREKKERFSLILESASTNQTSMYLCASSSPGARGFETQYFGPGTRLLVL.